This record looks at one T cell receptor beta chain sequence and its context. V lost 4 bases and J lost 0; bases outside the gene matches: 12. Per the germline V gene, CDR1 is SNHLY and CDR2 is FYNNEI. The CDR3 sequence is 18 residues long. This entry comes from a study of lymphopenia after photon versus proton radiotherapy. The method was immunoSEQ multiplex PCR; TCRdb's version includes in-frame clones alone and lacks a portion of them. Here the sample spans tens of thousands of clones, roughly 87% being singletons. The sequencing here drew on peripheral blood, taken from a patient treated with proton-based radiotherapy. V is TRBV2 and J is TRBJ2-5; 9 positions agree with TRBD2. The receptor comes from a woman in her sixties or seventies with cholangiocarcinoma. Some clones in this sample may be carry-over from other donors' samples. The CDR3 nucleotides are TGTGCCAGCAGTGGACTTAGGGGCGGCGGGGGGGACCAAGAGACCCAGTACTTC. Translated: CASSGLRGGGGDQETQYF.